This passage covers 24 T cell receptor beta chains from one sample sequenced in a study of response to subunit inactivated influenza vaccine. TCRdb re-analysed the RT-PCR reads in MiXCR, keeping a single row per CDR3 protein. The sample holds approximately 700,000 distinct CDR3 sequences, approximately 15% seen once. Specimen: PBMCs from blood, collected approximately 15 days before vaccination. These receptors originate from a man in his fifties who received an inactivated influenza vaccine.

This clonotype was counted a few times. The rearrangement uses TRBV20-1 and TRBJ2-5, with TRBD1 matching 7 bases. Germline V gives CDR1 DFQATT, CDR2 SNEGSKA (reference sequence). J lost 3 bases, V lost 0 bases, and 10 bases had no gene match. The CDR3 loop spans 16 amino acids. The DNA of the CDR3 is TGCAGTGCTAGAGATGAAACCGGGACAGTTGAAGAGACCCAGTACTTC. It translates to CSARDETGTVEETQYF.

There are many counts of this clonotype. Here the CDR3 DNA reads TGTGCCAGCAGCCAGAGGACTAGCGCAAACAATGAGCAGTTCTTC. It codes for CASSQRTSANNEQFF. V usage is TRBV9 and J usage is TRBJ2-1; 9 nucleotides match TRBD2. Per the germline V gene, CDR1 is SGDLS and CDR2 is YYNGEE. Unmatched junction bases numbered 7, after V lost 4 bases and J lost 5 bases. This CDR3 has 15 residues.

The chain combines TRBV4-1 with TRBJ1-1; 7 bases line up with TRBD1. The CDR3 is 15 amino acids. The J segment lost 6 bases and the V segment lost 1 base, leaving 8 bases of the junction unmatched. The germline CDR1 and CDR2 sequences are MGHRA and YSYEKL. CDR3: CASSQAETGRAEAFF. DNA for the CDR3: TGCGCCAGCAGCCAAGCCGAGACAGGGAGGGCTGAAGCTTTCTTT.

CDR3 sequence reads: CASGLTGGDTEAFF. The DNA of the CDR3 is TGTGCCAGCGGACTGACAGGGGGGGACACTGAAGCTTTCTTT. The V and J genes are TRBV7-2 and TRBJ1-1; 9 nucleotides align to TRBD1. Germline trimming cut 8 bases from V and 3 bases from J; bases unmatched to any gene: 7. The CDR3 totals 14 residues. Germline-derived CDR1 and CDR2 are SGHTA and FQGNSA.

This clonotype was observed a few times. The chain links TRBV18 to TRBJ2-1; possibly TRBD1 for D (6 bases). The CDR3 has 12 residues. Germline CDR1 reads KGHSH; CDR2 reads LQKENI. V lost 3 bases and J 13 bases, leaving 13 bases between the germline ends. The CDR3 sequence: CASSPQRGGQFF. In nucleotides, the CDR3 is TGTGCCAGCTCACCGCAGCGAGGGGGTCAGTTCTTC.

The V gene is TRBV9, the J gene TRBJ1-6; D call uncertain. The CDR3 covers 15 residues. The germline V gene has CDR1 SGDLS and CDR2 YYNGEE. V was shortened by 0 bases and J by 8 bases, with 12 bases between the two germline ends. The DNA of the CDR3 is TGTGCCAGCAGCGTAGGAGAAGCAGGTTATTCACCCCTCCACTTT. This translates into CASSVGEAGYSPLHF.

The V and J genes are TRBV24-1 and TRBJ2-1; TRBD2 agrees at 11 bases. Germline loops: CDR1 KGHDR, CDR2 SFDVKD. The CDR3 is made up of 15 amino acids. The trim removed 1 base at V and 5 bases at J, leaving 0 bases unmatched. This CDR3 reads CATSDLLAGDNEQFF. The DNA of the CDR3 is TGTGCCACCAGTGATTTACTAGCGGGAGACAATGAGCAGTTCTTC.

A word on this clonotype: The germline gene is not matched at one end of the junction; a read error may be the cause. The chain is built from TRBV9 and TRBJ2-3; D is uncertain. Germline CDR1 reads SGDLS; CDR2 reads YYNGEE. CDR3 size: 15 residues. The DNA for the CDR3 is TGTGCCAGCAGCGTAGAAGGGCAAGGCACAGATACGCATTATTTT. Translated: CASSVEGQGTDTHYF.

The chain employs TRBV20-1 and TRBJ1-2; TRBD1 is a possible D gene (5 bases). V was pared by 0 bases and J by 4 bases, with 12 bases between. This CDR3 region has 14 residues. Germline V gene sequence: CDR1 DFQATT, CDR2 SNEGSKA (reference sequence). The CDR3 DNA reads TGCAGTGCTAGAGATTACTGGGGGACCTATGGCTACACCTTC. It specifies CSARDYWGTYGYTF.

As concerns this clonotype: This may stem from a read error, because a much larger clone lies one nucleotide away. J is TRBJ2-1 and V is TRBV4-2, with 8 bases identical to TRBD2. Per germline, CDR1 LGHNA and CDR2 YNFKEQ. V lost 5 bases and J lost 5; bases outside the gene matches: 17. There are 18 residues in the CDR3. CDR3 loop: CASSAFVGGALEHNEQFF. In DNA form, the CDR3 reads TGTGCCAGCAGCGCATTTGTCGGGGGGGCGCTCGAGCACAATGAGCAGTTCTTC.

The rearrangement joins TRBV19 to TRBJ1-2, with D possibly being TRBD1 (5 bases). The CDR3 runs 13 residues. Deletions cut 6 bases from V and 7 bases from J, with 15 bases between. CDR1 is LNHDA, CDR2 SQIVND, per germline (reference sequence). CDR3 loop: CASRPGTAAGYTF. The CDR3 DNA is TGTGCCAGTAGACCGGGGACGGCAGCTGGCTACACCTTC.

This chain links TRBV29-1 with TRBJ2-1, with D tentatively TRBD1 (5 bases). CDR3 length equals 14 residues. Germline CDR1 is SQVTM and CDR2 is ANQGSEA. Deletions cut 1 base from V and 7 bases from J, with 14 bases between. CDR3 sequence reads: CSVEAGYTGNEQFF. The CDR3 DNA reads TGCAGCGTTGAAGCAGGATATACAGGAAATGAGCAGTTCTTC.

This clonotype was seen a handful of times. CDR3 loop: CAGGRASYEQYF. CDR3 bases: TGTGCCGGGGGGAGAGCCAGCTACGAGCAGTACTTC. The chain employs TRBV28 and TRBJ2-7, with D possibly being TRBD2 (6 bases). V was shortened by 11 bases and J by 3 bases, with 14 bases between the two germline ends. CDR3 length equals 12 residues. The germline V gene has CDR1 MDHEN and CDR2 SYDVKM.

V usage is TRBV20-1 and J usage is TRBJ2-7; maybe TRBD1 (6 bases). The V gene's germline CDR1 is DFQATT and CDR2 SNEGSKA (reference sequence). Trimming removed 5 bases at V and 13 bases at J, with 21 bases between. The CDR3 spans 12 residues. The chain's CDR3 is CSAEAPGQPLYF. The CDR3 DNA reads TGCAGTGCTGAGGCCCCTGGACAGCCGTTATACTTC.

This clonotype was detected a few times. This chain uses TRBV27 with TRBJ2-5; TRBD1 is a possible D gene (5 bases). The V end was cut by 4 bases, the J end by 2 bases, with 14 bases between. The CDR3 totals 15 residues. CDR1 is MNHEY, CDR2 SMNVEV, per germline (reference sequence). Here the CDR3 reads CASSSSPGIQETQYF. CDR3 nucleotide sequence: TGTGCCAGCAGTTCCTCTCCAGGGATTCAAGAGACCCAGTACTTC.

The chain couples TRBV7-9 to TRBJ2-6, with D unresolved. The CDR3 is made up of 17 amino acids. Germline V gene data show CDR1 as SEHNR and CDR2 as FQNEAQ (reference sequence). The germline V and J ends were trimmed by 5 bases and 1 base, with 15 bases remaining between them. The CDR3 region is CASSVDGVVSGANVLTF. CDR3 sequence (DNA): TGTGCCAGCAGCGTGGATGGGGTGGTTTCTGGGGCCAACGTCCTGACTTTC.

The V and J genes are TRBV5-5 and TRBJ1-5; the match to TRBD1 covers 8 bases. Germline CDR1 SGHKS, CDR2 YYEKEE (reference sequence). This CDR3 has 15 residues. V gave up 4 bases and J gave up 4 bases; unmatched junction bases: 7. The CDR3 DNA reads TGTGCCAGCAGCGTCCACAGGGGGGATAATCAGCCCCAGCATTTT. The encoded protein is CASSVHRGDNQPQHF.

This rearrangement joins TRBV20-1 to TRBJ2-3; D is uncertain. CDR3 length: 17 amino acids. V gave up 1 base and J gave up 2 bases, with 19 bases separating them. Germline V gene sequence: CDR1 DFQATT, CDR2 SNEGSKA (reference sequence). CDR3 protein: CSARVYKGLAATDTQYF. In nucleotides, the CDR3 is TGCAGTGCTAGAGTGTATAAAGGGTTAGCCGCCACAGATACGCAGTATTTT.

The V gene is TRBV7-2, the J gene TRBJ2-2; D is unclear. Trimming removed 1 base at V and 4 bases at J, with 10 bases between. The CDR3 is 15 amino acids. Germline loops: CDR1 SGHTA, CDR2 FQGNSA. CDR3 DNA sequence: TGTGCCAGCAGCTTAGGACGAGCGCCCACCGGGGAGCTGTTTTTT. Protein: CASSLGRAPTGELFF. The variable domain in full, completed from reference TRBV7-2 and TRBJ2-2, reads GAGVSQSPSNKVTEKGKDVELRCDPISGHTALYWYRQSLGQGLEFLIYFQGNSAPDKSGLPSDRFSAERTGGSVSTLTIQRTQQEDSAVYLCASSLGRAPTGELFFGEGSRLTVL.

This clonotype has a count of ten or more. The chain links TRBV28 to TRBJ2-3; 11 nucleotides match TRBD2. This CDR3 comprises 19 residues. Germline V gene sequence: CDR1 MDHEN, CDR2 SYDVKM. The V gene end was trimmed by 3 bases and the J gene end by 0 bases; junction bases not matched to a gene: 11. The CDR3 here is CASSFLLGTSGRSTDTQYF. CDR3 DNA sequence: TGTGCCAGCAGTTTCCTGCTCGGGACTAGCGGACGGAGCACAGATACGCAGTATTTT.

This clonotype was found many times. This rearrangement joins TRBV5-1 to TRBJ1-4; D gene ambiguous. This CDR3 has 14 residues. Germline loops: CDR1 SGHRS, CDR2 YFSETQ. V was shortened by 0 bases and J by 4 bases, with 7 bases between the two germline ends. This CDR3 is CASSLDSFNEKLFF. The CDR3 DNA reads TGCGCCAGCAGCTTGGACAGCTTTAATGAAAAACTGTTTTTT.

This clonotype was seen a few times. V gene TRBV12-3 or TRBV12-4 combines with J gene TRBJ2-2; D may be TRBD1 (5 bases). CDR3 size: 13 residues. V dropped 7 bases and J dropped 2 bases, with 8 bases sitting between them. The CDR3 sequence: CASKGSNTGELFF. CDR3 nucleotide sequence: TGTGCCAGCAAGGGGTCCAACACCGGGGAGCTGTTTTTT.

The chain employs TRBV6-1 and TRBJ1-6, with 8 bases that match TRBD1. Germline V gives CDR1 MNHNS, CDR2 SASEGT. The length of the CDR3 is 15 residues. The junction had 8 bases not matched to a gene; V was cut back by 5 bases and J by 8 bases. The CDR3 loop is CASSQMGQDDSPLHF. CDR3 DNA: TGTGCCAGCAGTCAGATGGGACAGGATGATTCACCCCTCCACTTT.

This clonotype was recorded many times. The rearrangement uses TRBV4-1 and TRBJ1-2; D remains unclear. The germline V and J ends were trimmed by 0 bases and 0 bases, with 8 bases remaining between them. The CDR3 totals 15 residues. Germline values: CDR1 MGHRA, CDR2 YSYEKL. In DNA form, the CDR3 reads TGCGCCAGCAGCCAAGACGATATTCCTAACTATGGCTACACCTTC. Amino acid sequence: CASSQDDIPNYGYTF.